What follows describes a single T cell receptor beta chain. In the authors' workflow: Quantification of nucleated cells was approximated via reference gene primer amplification. Using immunoSEQ multiplex PCR, the repertoire was profiled, and TCRdb retains in-frame clones only, with some absent. The V and J calls and the clone size are those of that table, but D and trimming were determined from the DNA. The table lists about 45,000 clones, 88% of them singletons. V trimming: 2 bases; J trimming: 5 bases; junction bases outside the gene matches: 5. The CDR3 length is 15 residues. CDR1 and CDR2 (germline): SGHKS, YYEKEE (reference sequence). These data are taken from a study of blood T cell repertoires in COVID-19. Study-level information: The United States, Italy and Spain provided the acute and convalescent COVID-19 samples. T cells, B-cell-depleted T cells, or PBMCs supplied cDNA or gDNA.

The sample comprised peripheral blood. The chain couples TRBV5-5 to TRBJ2-3; 10 bases are a match to TRBD2. The receptor's source is a human donor in a cohort sampled during active COVID-19. The CDR3, as DNA: TGTGCCAGCAGCTTTAATTTAGCGGGGGGAGATACGCAGTATTTT. Residues: CASSFNLAGGDTQYF.